These 9 T cell receptor beta chains originate from one sample sequenced in a study of blood T cell repertoires in COVID-19. The data were produced by immunoSEQ multiplex PCR, yet TCRdb's version contains in-frame clones alone and is incomplete. The data contain some 200,000 clones, 70% to 90% of them seen just once; the ten biggest clones take up around 9.8%. Sequenced input: peripheral blood. The receptor set was obtained from a woman aged 80 or older with acute or convalescent COVID-19.

V is TRBV10-3 and J is TRBJ2-1, with D tentatively TRBD2 (7 bases). The CDR3 totals 18 residues. Germline CDR1 and CDR2: ENHRY and SYGVKD. Trimming removed 6 bases at V and 5 bases at J, with 26 bases between. The CDR3 loop reads CAISPVVGGWGGDNEQFF. DNA for the CDR3: TGTGCCATCAGCCCCGTGGTTGGGGGCTGGGGGGGGGACAATGAGCAGTTCTTC.

V and J are TRBV5-4 and TRBJ2-2; weak D call: TRBD1 (6 bases). CDR3 length: 14 amino acids. With 0 bases removed from V and 6 bases from J, the gap between germline ends came to 9 bases. Per the germline V gene, CDR1 is SGHNT and CDR2 is YYREEE (reference sequence). CDR3 amino acids: CASSLDDRSGELFF. As DNA, the CDR3 is TGTGCCAGCAGCTTGGACGACAGGTCCGGGGAGCTGTTTTTT.

This clone was picked up one time. The J gene is TRBJ2-2, the V gene TRBV6-5, with 7 bases lining up with TRBD1. The CDR3 spans 16 residues. Trimming took 4 bases from V and 4 from J; bases not matched to a gene: 9. Germline V CDR1 and CDR2: MNHEY, SVGAGI. CDR3 nucleotides: TGTGCCAGCAGTTCCCGACAGGGCATCGGCACCGGGGAGCTGTTTTTT. Translation gives CASSSRQGIGTGELFF.

The chain is built from TRBV7-2 and TRBJ2-1; TRBD2 matches 9 bases. The germline CDR1 and CDR2 sequences are SGHTA and FQGNSA. This CDR3 is 15 amino acids long. The J segment lost 4 bases and the V segment lost 3 bases, leaving 4 bases of the junction unmatched. The CDR3 is CASSLAGGPYNEQFF. The CDR3 coding sequence is TGTGCCAGCAGCTTGGCGGGAGGGCCATACAATGAGCAGTTCTTC. The variable domain in full, with the rest retrieved from reference TRBV7-2 and TRBJ2-1, is GAGVSQSPSNKVTEKGKDVELRCDPISGHTALYWYRQSLGQGLEFLIYFQGNSAPDKSGLPSDRFSAERTGGSVSTLTIQRTQQEDSAVYLCASSLAGGPYNEQFFGPGTRLTVL.

The rearrangement uses TRBV4-1 and TRBJ1-2; maybe TRBD1 (6 bases). The CDR3 is 17 residues long. CDR1 and CDR2 (germline): MGHRA, YSYEKL. The ends were cut back, 0 bases at V and 4 bases at J, with 18 bases in the middle. The CDR3, as DNA: TGCGCCAGCAGCCAAGAAGGCCCAGGGGCGCGGTTCTATGGCTACACCTTC. Translated, it gives CASSQEGPGARFYGYTF.

The chain has TRBV4-2 and TRBJ2-7; 10 nucleotides align to TRBD2. With V trimmed by 0 bases and J by 3 bases, 8 bases remained unmatched. Germline CDR1 and CDR2: LGHNA and YNFKEQ. The CDR3 contains 17 residues. CDR3 in DNA: TGTGCCAGCAGCCAAGACTCCGTTGCTAGCGGGGGCTACGAGCAGTACTTC. It translates to CASSQDSVASGGYEQYF.

The rearrangement joins TRBV19 to TRBJ2-3; no reliable D call. The V and J ends lost 7 bases and 0 bases respectively, with 14 bases between them. The CDR3 totals 15 residues. Germline V CDR1 and CDR2: LNHDA, SQIVND (reference sequence). CDR3 coding DNA: TGTGCCAGTAAAGCTACACGGGTTAGCACAGATACGCAGTATTTT. Protein: CASKATRVSTDTQYF.

A few counts support this clone. The rearrangement links TRBV7-7 to TRBJ2-6; D not resolved. V lost 5 bases, J lost 0 bases, and 14 bases lay in between. This CDR3 has 17 residues. Germline assignment: CDR1 SSHAT and CDR2 FNYEAQ (reference sequence). CDR3 coding DNA: TGTGCCAGCAGCCCGACGTCCGCTAGCTCTGGGGCCAACGTCCTGACTTTC. Its translation is CASSPTSASSGANVLTF.

The chain is built from TRBV5-1 and TRBJ2-7; 9 bases fit TRBD1. J lost 2 bases, V lost 0 bases, and 12 bases had no gene match. Looked up from germline, CDR1 is SGHRS and CDR2 is YFSETQ. The CDR3 is made up of 18 amino acids. The chain's CDR3 is CASSLGRTGTGKAYEQYF. The DNA of the CDR3 is TGCGCCAGCAGCTTGGGGAGGACCGGGACAGGGAAGGCCTACGAGCAGTACTTC.